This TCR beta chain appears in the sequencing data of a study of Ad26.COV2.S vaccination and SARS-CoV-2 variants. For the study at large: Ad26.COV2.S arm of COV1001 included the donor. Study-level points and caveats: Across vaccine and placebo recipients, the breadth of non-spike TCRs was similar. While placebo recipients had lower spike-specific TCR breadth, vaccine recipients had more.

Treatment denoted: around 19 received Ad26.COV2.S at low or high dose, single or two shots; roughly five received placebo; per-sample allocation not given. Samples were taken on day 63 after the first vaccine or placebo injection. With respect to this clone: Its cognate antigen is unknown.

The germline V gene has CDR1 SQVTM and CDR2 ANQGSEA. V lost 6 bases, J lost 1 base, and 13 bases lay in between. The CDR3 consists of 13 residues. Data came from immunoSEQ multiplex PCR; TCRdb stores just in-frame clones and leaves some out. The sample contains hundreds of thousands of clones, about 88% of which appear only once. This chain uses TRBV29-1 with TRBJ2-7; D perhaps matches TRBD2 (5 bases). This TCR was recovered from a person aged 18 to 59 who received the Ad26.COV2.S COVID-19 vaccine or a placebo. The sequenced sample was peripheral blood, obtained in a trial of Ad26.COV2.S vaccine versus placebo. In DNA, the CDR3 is TGCAGCGTCTGGCAAGGCGGGTCCTACGAGCAGTACTTC. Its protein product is CSVWQGGSYEQYF.